The T cell receptor beta chain described here comes from a study of blood T cell repertoires in COVID-19 (dated by TCRdb to 2019 to 2021). About the study as a whole: Collaborator samples came from the United States, Italy and Spain and covered acute and convalescent phases of COVID-19. The prospective study material was composed of cDNA or gDNA derived from T cells, B-cell-depleted T cells, or PBMCs. Subjects who had been exposed to COVID-19, were actively infected with it, or had recovered from it provided the deeply sampled blood TCRbeta repertoires that made up the dataset. The repertoires were released in a freely available public database intended as a resource for research on the immune response to SARS-CoV-2. The samples were drawn from two sources: the first 160 participants of the ongoing ImmuneRACE study, and over 1,000 subjects contributed by 6 global collaborators. The sample metadata nearly always contained a de-identified subject ID, COVID-19 status, age in years and sex. HLA class I and class II types, where available, came from metadata supplied by the sample provider rather than from assay-based typing. Overall results and qualifications from the work: The quantity of clinical and demographic metadata differed by source and by participant and was supplied without curation.

Enrolling through a virtual design, the prospective study's participants ranged in age from roughly 18 to 90 years and lived across about two dozen United States geographic areas. In the prospective study, participants were assigned to cohorts based on the clinical history participants reported in a screening survey and a study questionnaire. Each participant in the prospective study had whole blood, serum and a nasopharyngeal or oropharyngeal swab collected by mobile phlebotomists. Prospective study participants could optionally give additional blood draws and questionnaires over an approximately 2-month period. Prospective study blood samples were shipped either frozen or at room temperature before DNA extraction. The germline V gene supplies CDR1 MGHDK and CDR2 SYGVNS. The CDR3 runs 15 amino acids, cysteine and phenylalanine included. The read is trimmed to its CDR3 DNA, 45 bases read in frame from base 1. Trimming takes 4 bases off V and 3 bases off J; junction bases not matched to a gene: 6.

TCRbeta CDR3 regions were amplified from genomic DNA using the immunoSEQ Assay, a bias-controlled multiplex PCR. In the source study's methods: Within the assay, amplification of reference gene primers was used to estimate how many nucleated cells each sample contained. Sequence reads were collapsed and filtered to measure the absolute abundance of every unique TCRbeta CDR3 rearrangement. Productive Simpson clonality was computed per sample as the square root of Simpson's diversity index over productive rearrangements. What TCRdb holds here is the immuneACCESS table cut down to in-frame rearrangements. Part of the clones is not present; checked against another copy, under half of the missing clones reflect an unresolved V gene, and the others are unexplained. D and trimming were read from the DNA, whereas the V and J calls and clone size are those reported in that table. In this sample the table shows around 230,000 clones, roughly 86% of which occur a single time. The ten largest clonotypes hold 4% of the sample.

Regarding this clone: Its antigen specificity is not known. Per-base quality was not reported, and no clone a single base away is much larger than it.

Rearrangement joined TRBV25-1 to TRBJ2-7, and TRBD1 matches 10 of the central bases. The sample consisted of PBMCs or T cells enriched from blood (not recorded which). The TCR originated in a woman aged 25 to 39 with acute COVID-19. This receptor carries the CDR3 CASSGPGQGHYEQYF. The base sequence is TGTGCCAGCAGTGGTCCGGGACAGGGGCACTACGAGCAGTACTTC.